In this sample, the clone carrying this T cell receptor (beta chain) turned up many times. Construction of the TCRbeta library involved unique molecular identifiers. One entry per CDR3 protein, called by TCRdb with MiXCR from the PCR reads. The sample lists about half a million distinct CDR3 sequences; under 15% were seen once. V gave up 4 bases and J gave up 0 bases, with 13 bases separating them. Germline values: CDR1 LGHNA, CDR2 YSLEER. CDR3 length equals 15 residues. The data were taken from a study of T-cell reconstitution after alpha-beta-depleted transplantation in children. V gene TRBV4-3 combines with J gene TRBJ2-7; D is uncertain. The clonotype originates from a human donor who donated a stem cell graft to a child with combined immunodeficiency. The starting material was PBMCs from the stem cell graft donor, obtained from the stem cell graft. The CDR3 DNA reads TGCGCCAGCAGCCCCGCGCCTCTCAGCTCCTACGAGCAGTACTTC. Amino acid sequence: CASSPAPLSSYEQYF.